These 5 T cell receptor beta chains came from one sample sequenced in a study of blood T cell repertoires in COVID-19. Produced via immunoSEQ multiplex PCR; TCRdb's table is partial and in-frame only. The sample has around 100,000 clones; approximately 84% are singletons. The specimen was peripheral blood. All receptors come from a human donor in a cohort sampled during active or convalescent COVID-19.

The chain joins TRBV11-3 to TRBJ1-2; D may be TRBD1 (5 bases). Germline assignment: CDR1 SGHNT and CDR2 YENEEA. The CDR3 totals 12 residues. The germline V and J ends were trimmed by 2 bases and 7 bases, with 8 bases remaining between them. The CDR3 region is CASSLQGSGYTF. CDR3 coding DNA: TGTGCCAGCAGCTTACAGGGATCTGGCTACACCTTC.

The V call is TRBV12-5, the J call TRBJ1-4; 9 bases map to TRBD1. The CDR3 extends over 14 amino acids. From germline, CDR1 is LGHNT and CDR2 FRNRAP. V dropped 7 bases and J dropped 7; count of bases not matched to a gene: 7. Written as DNA, the CDR3 is TGTGCTAGTGCCCAAGGACAGGGGTCTGAAAAACTGTTTTTT. Translated: CASAQGQGSEKLFF.

This rearrangement joins TRBV6-1 to TRBJ1-1, with D uncertain. This CDR3 has 16 residues. Germline CDR1 and CDR2: MNHNS and SASEGT. Trimming removed 1 base at V and 4 bases at J, with 16 bases between. The CDR3 spells CASSEGVGSAVTEAFF. Here the CDR3 DNA reads TGTGCCAGCAGTGAAGGGGTGGGGTCAGCGGTCACTGAAGCTTTCTTT.

The V call is TRBV7-2, the J call TRBJ1-4, with 7 bases lining up with TRBD1. In germline, CDR1 is SGHTA, CDR2 FQGNSA. Trimming took 0 bases from V and 7 from J; bases not matched to a gene: 5. The CDR3 loop spans 15 amino acids. The DNA of the CDR3 is TGTGCCAGCAGCTTAGCGCTACAGGGGAGTGAAAAACTGTTTTTT. Protein product: CASSLALQGSEKLFF.

V is TRBV6-5 and J is TRBJ1-1; tentatively, D is TRBD1 (6 bases). The CDR3 sequence is 14 residues long. V was shortened by 4 bases and J by 3 bases, with 12 bases between the two germline ends. CDR1 and CDR2 from the germline V gene are MNHEY and SVGAGI. The DNA for the CDR3 is TGTGCCAGCAGTTCCGCGAGGGGGTACACTGAAGCTTTCTTT. Its translation is CASSSARGYTEAFF.